The 10 T cell receptor beta chains reported below all come from one sample, sequenced in a study of read filtering for tumor transcriptome and immune sequencing. From roughly 390 ng of RNA, a library with molecular barcoded alpha/delta and beta/gamma adaptors was made. TCRdb reanalysed the reads using MiXCR and keeps one entry per CDR3 protein. This sample has about 27,000 distinct CDR3 sequences, with 13% to 15% found just once. Sequencing was performed on a population of CD138-negative cells sorted from bone marrow. The receptors derive from a donor at least 40 years old with multiple myeloma.

This clonotype was counted many times. The chain combines TRBV7-3 with TRBJ2-2; no clear D gene. This CDR3 is 15 amino acids long. Germline assignment: CDR1 SGHTA and CDR2 FQGTGA. Between the trimmed V and J ends, which lost 4 bases and 4 bases, there was a span of 13 bases. The CDR3 here is CASSSSLPPTGELFF. The CDR3 DNA reads TGTGCCAGCAGCTCCTCATTACCACCCACCGGGGAGCTGTTTTTT.

This clonotype was counted many times. The rearrangement uses TRBV11-2 and TRBJ2-1; tentatively, D is TRBD1 or TRBD2 (5 bases each). Germline assignment: CDR1 SGHAT and CDR2 FQNNGV. Trimming stripped 4 bases from V and 6 bases from J, with 25 bases between. The CDR3 spans 18 residues. CDR3 sequence reads: CASSSRGPLGSLSNEQFF. CDR3 in DNA: TGTGCCAGCAGCTCGAGGGGACCCCTGGGATCCCTATCCAATGAGCAGTTCTTC.

This clonotype was found many times. The chain couples TRBV29-1 to TRBJ2-1; D not certain. The ends were cut back, 5 bases at V and 0 bases at J, with 8 bases in the middle. The CDR3 is 13 amino acids. Germline CDR1 is SQVTM and CDR2 is ANQGSEA. DNA of the CDR3: TGCAGCGTTTTGATGAGCTCCTACAATGAGCAGTTCTTC. This gives the protein CSVLMSSYNEQFF.

The table lists this clonotype with many counts. This sequence joins TRBV20-1 and TRBJ2-3; D is perhaps TRBD2 (6 bases). The CDR3 covers 16 residues. Germline CDR1 is DFQATT and CDR2 is SNEGSKA (reference sequence). V lost 3 bases to trimming and J lost 0 bases, with 16 bases between them. CDR3 in amino acids: CSASYNSGSSTDTQYF. DNA for the CDR3: TGCAGTGCTAGCTATAATAGCGGATCTAGCACAGATACGCAGTATTTT.

V gene TRBV5-1 combines with J gene TRBJ2-7; 9 bases fit TRBD2. With 4 bases clipped from V and 1 base from J, the junction kept 6 bases outside the gene matches. Germline V CDR1 and CDR2: SGHRS, YFSETQ. The CDR3 consists of 15 residues. CDR3 nucleotide sequence: TGCGCCAGCAGCCCCTCTGGACTAGCGTCCTACGAGCAGTACTTC. Translation: CASSPSGLASYEQYF.

This clonotype was observed at least ten times. This chain connects TRBV5-4 to TRBJ1-1; 9 positions agree with TRBD1. The V gene end was trimmed by 4 bases and the J gene end by 4 bases; junction bases not matched to a gene: 5. This CDR3 has 14 amino acids. The germline V gene encodes CDR1 SGHNT and CDR2 YYREEE (reference sequence). The CDR3 bases are TGTGCCAGCAGCCTGGGACAGGGTACCACTGAAGCTTTCTTT. Its translation: CASSLGQGTTEAFF.

This clonotype was seen repeatedly, ten times or more. The rearrangement uses TRBV5-1 and TRBJ1-1; D gene unclear. The CDR3 extends over 14 amino acids. Germline-derived CDR1 and CDR2 are SGHRS and YFSETQ. V lost 1 base and J 7 bases, leaving 14 bases between the germline ends. The CDR3 here is CASSLFQASGEAFF. The CDR3 DNA follows: TGCGCCAGCAGCTTGTTTCAGGCGTCGGGTGAAGCTTTCTTT.

This clonotype was seen many times. This chain links TRBV28 with TRBJ2-5, with 10 bases matching TRBD2. In germline, CDR1 is MDHEN, CDR2 SYDVKM. Trimming took 5 bases from V and 5 from J; bases not matched to a gene: 8. The CDR3 runs to 15 residues. The CDR3 region has the DNA TGTGCCAGCAGTACCCAGCGGGAGGGAGGGGAGACCCAGTACTTC. This codes for CASSTQREGGETQYF.

This clonotype has a count of ten or more. The V call is TRBV6-2 or TRBV6-3, the J call TRBJ2-5, with D possibly TRBD1 on 6 matching bases. Trimming shortened V by 2 bases and J by 2 bases, and 9 bases separated the two germline ends. The CDR3 has 14 amino acids. Germline CDR1 is MNHEY and CDR2 is SVGEGT. The CDR3 DNA is TGTGCCAGCAGTTACGTGGACAGACAAGAGACCCAGTACTTC. It yields the protein CASSYVDRQETQYF.

In its sample, this clonotype was seen many times. This chain connects TRBV19 to TRBJ1-4; 7 nucleotides agree with TRBD1. The CDR3 runs to 16 residues. V lost 7 bases and J lost 10; bases outside the gene matches: 18. Germline values: CDR1 LNHDA, CDR2 SQIVND (reference sequence). CDR3 DNA: TGTGCCAGTACCATGGGAGGGGGCCCTAACACCGGAAAACTGTTTTTT. Its protein product is CASTMGGGPNTGKLFF.